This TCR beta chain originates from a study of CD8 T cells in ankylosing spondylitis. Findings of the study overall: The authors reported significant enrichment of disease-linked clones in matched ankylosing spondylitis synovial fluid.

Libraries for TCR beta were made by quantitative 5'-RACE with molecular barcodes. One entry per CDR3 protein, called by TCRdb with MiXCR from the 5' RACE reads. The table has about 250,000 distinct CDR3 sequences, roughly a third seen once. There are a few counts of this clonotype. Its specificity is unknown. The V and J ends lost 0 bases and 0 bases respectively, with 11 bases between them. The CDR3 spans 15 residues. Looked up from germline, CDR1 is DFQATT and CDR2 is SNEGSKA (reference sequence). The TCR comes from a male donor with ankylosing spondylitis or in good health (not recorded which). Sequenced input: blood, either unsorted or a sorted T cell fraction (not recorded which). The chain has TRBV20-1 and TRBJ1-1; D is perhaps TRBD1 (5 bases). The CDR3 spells CSARESHRLNTEAFF. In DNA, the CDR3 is TGCAGTGCTAGAGAATCGCACAGGTTGAACACTGAAGCTTTCTTT.